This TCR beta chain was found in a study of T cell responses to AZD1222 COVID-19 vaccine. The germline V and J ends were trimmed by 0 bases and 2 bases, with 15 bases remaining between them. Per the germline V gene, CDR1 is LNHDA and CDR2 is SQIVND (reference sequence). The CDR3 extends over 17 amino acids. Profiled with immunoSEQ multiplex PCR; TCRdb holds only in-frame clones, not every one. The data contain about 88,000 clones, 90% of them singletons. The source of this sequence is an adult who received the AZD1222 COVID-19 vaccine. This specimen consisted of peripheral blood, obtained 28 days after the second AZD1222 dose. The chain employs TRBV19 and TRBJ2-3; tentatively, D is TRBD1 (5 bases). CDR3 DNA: TGTGCCAGTAGTATAGATCTCTGGGGCAGAAACACAGATACGCAGTATTTT. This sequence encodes CASSIDLWGRNTDTQYF.